The entry below describes one T cell receptor beta chain. Its specificity is not known. The sample originates from a study of cytomegalovirus exposure and HLA in healthy donors. CDR1 is SNHLY, CDR2 FYNNEI, per germline. J was trimmed by 2 bases and V by 2 bases; bases with no gene match: 3. The CDR3 has 15 residues. General study findings and limits: Reports indicate that TCR beta sequences accurately predicted the HLA-A and HLA-B alleles of most subjects.

Use of 60 Vbeta and 13 Jbeta primers characterized the PCR. Data came from immunoSEQ multiplex PCR; TCRdb stores just in-frame clones and leaves some out. The data show some 140,000 clones, over 60% seen once. The source of this sequence is a woman in her sixties in good health and CMV-seronegative. The sequencing sample was made of PBMCs. The chain is built from TRBV2 and TRBJ2-5; TRBD2 agrees at 9 bases. CDR3 in DNA: TGTGCCAGCAGTGAAAGACTAGCGGTTCAAGAGACCCAGTACTTC. Its translation: CASSERLAVQETQYF.